This entry concerns a single T cell receptor beta chain. One end of the junction does not line up with germline, which may come from a read error. Primers included in the PCR were 60 Vbeta and 13 Jbeta primers. Method: immunoSEQ multiplex PCR; TCRdb's copy keeps in-frame clones and lacks some. The profile covers 150,000 to 200,000 clones, with roughly three quarters appearing a single time and approximately 0.39% taken by the ten largest. This entry comes from a study of cytomegalovirus exposure and HLA in healthy donors. CDR3 size: 16 residues. Germline lookup yields CDR1 KGHSH and CDR2 LQKENI. The receptor was derived from a male donor in good health and CMV-seropositive. Material for sequencing was PBMCs. The V and J genes are TRBV18 and TRBJ1-5; D not resolved. The CDR3 here is CAGSPGRGGSNQPQHF. CDR3 bases: TGTGCCGGCTCACCGGGCAGAGGAGGTAGCAATCAGCCCCAGCATTTT.